These 22 T cell receptor beta chains were all obtained from the same sample, sequenced in a study of blood T cells in healthy people across ages. Together with a sample-barcoded 5' primer, a J-beta primer mix was included in a second PCR lasting roughly 6 to 12 cycles. TCRdb itself ran the 5' RACE reads through MiXCR, one entry per CDR3 protein. The sample carries about 1.5 million distinct CDR3 sequences, approximately 43% recorded once. The sample was blood. The receptors here all came from a young woman in good health.

The gene calls are TRBV20-1 and TRBJ2-3; D remains ambiguous. Germline V gene lookup returns CDR1 DFQATT and CDR2 SNEGSKA (reference sequence). The CDR3 is 13 residues long. Trimming took off 3 bases at V and 4 bases at J, with 11 bases between the two ends. This chain's CDR3 is CSARRLAADTQYF. As DNA, the CDR3 is TGCAGTGCTAGGAGGTTAGCCGCAGATACGCAGTATTTT.

This clonotype was found a few times. The chain is built from TRBV7-8 and TRBJ2-3; 9 bases are shared with TRBD1. Germline V gives CDR1 SGHVS, CDR2 FQNEAQ. The V gene end was trimmed by 5 bases and the J gene end by 4 bases; junction bases not matched to a gene: 7. This CDR3 spans 15 amino acids. CDR3 coding DNA: TGTGCCAGCAGCCTGGACAGGGGAGGCCCAGATACGCAGTATTTT. Protein: CASSLDRGGPDTQYF.

This clonotype has more than one count but fewer than ten. This chain connects TRBV2 to TRBJ2-7; no reliable D call. V dropped 8 bases and J dropped 2 bases, with 10 bases sitting between them. Germline loops: CDR1 SNHLY, CDR2 FYNNEI. The CDR3 spans 12 residues. CDR3 bases: TGTGCCAGCGCGATTCTGACCTACGAGCAGTACTTC. Its translation: CASAILTYEQYF.

J is TRBJ1-2 and V is TRBV25-1, with D hard to call. CDR1 is MGHDK and CDR2 is SYGVNS in the germline V gene. The CDR3 is 12 amino acids. V was trimmed by 4 bases and J by 1 base, leaving 4 bases between them. The CDR3 DNA follows: TGTGCCAGCAGTGCCTTTAACTATGGCTACACCTTC. This translates into CASSAFNYGYTF.

The rearrangement links TRBV6-5 to TRBJ1-2, with D unresolved. Per the germline V gene, CDR1 is MNHEY and CDR2 is SVGAGI. The CDR3 is 14 amino acids. V was pared by 6 bases and J by 8 bases, with 19 bases between. This CDR3 is CASSPTRGLSGYTF. The CDR3 bases are TGTGCCAGCAGCCCAACCCGAGGGCTGTCGGGCTACACCTTC.

The V gene is TRBV5-1, the J gene TRBJ2-5; D might be TRBD1 (5 bases). V was clipped by 0 bases and J by 11 bases, with 17 bases between them. This CDR3 contains 14 residues. Germline loops: CDR1 SGHRS, CDR2 YFSETQ. This CDR3 reads CASSLDRQPNEQYF. For the CDR3, the DNA is TGCGCCAGCAGCTTGGATCGACAGCCTAATGAGCAGTACTTC.

In this sample, this clonotype turned up many times. V usage is TRBV2 and J usage is TRBJ2-3; D remains ambiguous. CDR3 length: 12 residues. V lost 2 bases and J lost 4, with 4 bases in between. Per the germline V gene, CDR1 is SNHLY and CDR2 is FYNNEI. The CDR3: CASSERADTQYF. CDR3 bases: TGTGCCAGCAGTGAACGGGCAGATACGCAGTATTTT.

Of note for this clonotype: A much bigger clone sits one base away, suggesting this may be a read error. The V call is TRBV11-2, the J call TRBJ2-4; D gene uncertain. The J call may be in error: the DNA end matches TRBJ2-7 better. Germline V lookup: CDR1 SGHAT, CDR2 FQNNGV. The CDR3 is made up of 11 amino acids. The CDR3, as DNA: TGTGCCGGCAGCTTATACTACGAGCAGTACTTC. Translated: CAGSLYYEQYF.

On this clonotype: The germline gene is not matched at one end of the junction; a read error may be the cause. The chain uses TRBV7-9 and TRBJ1-2; tentative D call: TRBD1 (5 bases). The CDR3 runs 18 residues. Germline V gives CDR1 SEHNR, CDR2 FQNEAQ (reference sequence). CDR3 nucleotides: TGTGCCGGCAGCTCTCCGGATAACCGGGACCGCAAGGGCTATGCCTACACCTTC. It codes for CAGSSPDNRDRKGYAYTF.

V usage is TRBV11-2 and J usage is TRBJ2-2, with TRBD1 matching over 7 bases. CDR1 and CDR2 from the germline V gene are SGHAT and FQNNGV. The CDR3 runs 14 residues. The V segment lost 7 bases and the J segment 2 bases; nucleotides outside the gene matches: 4. For the CDR3, the DNA is TGTGCCAGCAAGGGACAGCTTAACACCGGGGAGCTGTTTTTT. Amino acids: CASKGQLNTGELFF. Combining the CDR3 with reference TRBV11-2 and TRBJ2-2 gives the whole variable domain EAGVAQSPRYKIIEKRQSVAFWCNPISGHATLYWYQQILGQGPKLLIQFQNNGVVDDSQLPKDRFSAERLKGVDSTLKIQPAKLEDSAVYLCASKGQLNTGELFFGEGSRLTVL.

The chain joins TRBV7-8 to TRBJ1-2; TRBD1 agrees at 8 bases. V shed 2 bases and J 6 bases; nucleotides not matched to a gene: 5. The CDR3 is made up of 14 amino acids. Germline V gene lookup returns CDR1 SGHVS and CDR2 FQNEAQ. Written as DNA, the CDR3 is TGTGCCAGCAGCTTACAACAGGGGGTGGATGGCTACACCTTC. It codes for CASSLQQGVDGYTF.

The chain carries TRBV2 and TRBJ2-2; 9 bases map to TRBD1. Unmatched junction bases numbered 6, after V lost 8 bases and J lost 5 bases. CDR1 SNHLY and CDR2 FYNNEI come from the germline V gene. The CDR3 is 14 residues long. The CDR3 coding sequence is TGTGCCAGCGGTCCCGGGACAGGGACCGGGGAGCTGTTTTTT. Its protein product is CASGPGTGTGELFF.

This clonotype showed up just a few times. The genes are TRBV7-9 and TRBJ2-5, with 9 bases identical to TRBD2. From germline, CDR1 is SEHNR and CDR2 FQNEAQ (reference sequence). The CDR3 has 16 residues. With V trimmed by 6 bases and J by 11 bases, 19 bases remained unmatched. This CDR3 is CASRPTMAGGPHEQYF. The CDR3 nucleotides are TGTGCCAGCAGGCCCACAATGGCGGGAGGGCCACATGAGCAGTACTTC.

V and J are TRBV5-1 and TRBJ2-1, with TRBD2 matching over 8 bases. CDR3 length: 16 amino acids. The germline CDR1 and CDR2 sequences are SGHRS and YFSETQ. Trimming took 4 bases from V and 4 from J; bases not matched to a gene: 10. The CDR3 spells CASSPKSSGVYNEQFF. The CDR3 DNA reads as TGCGCCAGCAGCCCGAAGAGTAGCGGGGTTTACAATGAGCAGTTCTTC.

This clonotype has more than one count but fewer than ten. V and J are TRBV4-3 and TRBJ2-5; D is unclear. The germline V and J ends were trimmed by 3 bases and 7 bases, with 15 bases remaining between them. The CDR3 runs 14 residues. Germline values: CDR1 LGHNA, CDR2 YSLEER. CDR3 sequence: CASSQSRVVGTQYF. The CDR3 bases are TGCGCCAGCAGCCAGTCCCGGGTAGTCGGGACCCAGTACTTC.

The chain is built from TRBV11-3 and TRBJ2-7; D ambiguous. Looked up from germline, CDR1 is SGHNT and CDR2 is YENEEA. V was cut by 2 bases and J by 3 bases, with 8 bases left in between. The CDR3 covers 13 residues. The CDR3 loop reads CASSLIVGYEQYF. CDR3 DNA sequence: TGTGCCAGCAGCTTAATCGTCGGCTACGAGCAGTACTTC.

This clonotype was detected a few times. The DNA for the CDR3 is TGTGCCAGCAGTTGGGGGGGGGTCAATGAGCAGTTCTTC. It yields the protein CASSWGGVNEQFF. This chain connects TRBV12-3 or TRBV12-4 to TRBJ2-1; the match to TRBD2 covers 7 bases. J was trimmed by 6 bases and V by 4 bases; bases with no gene match: 3. CDR3 size: 13 residues.

The chain combines TRBV6-1 with TRBJ1-1; D remains ambiguous. V shed 4 bases and J shed 7 bases, with 13 bases lying between them. The CDR3 has 13 amino acids. The germline CDR1 and CDR2 sequences are MNHNS and SASEGT. The CDR3 reads CASSAGIRGEAFF. The CDR3 DNA is TGTGCCAGCAGTGCCGGGATTCGGGGTGAAGCTTTCTTT.

The chain recombines TRBV7-2 with TRBJ2-2; D not certain. This CDR3 is built from 13 residues. Germline values: CDR1 SGHTA, CDR2 FQGNSA. Deletions cut 3 bases from V and 4 bases from J, with 6 bases between. CDR3 amino acids: CASSFQFTGELFF. In DNA form, the CDR3 reads TGTGCCAGCAGCTTCCAGTTCACCGGGGAGCTGTTTTTT.

This clonotype has more than one count but fewer than ten. The chain couples TRBV6-1 to TRBJ2-5; D may be TRBD1 or TRBD2 (5 bases each). Germline V gene sequence: CDR1 MNHNS, CDR2 SASEGT. Trimming stripped 3 bases from V and 5 bases from J, with 19 bases between. This CDR3 has 16 residues. CDR3 in DNA: TGTGCCAGCAGTGAGTGGGGGAGTGATTATGTGGAGACCCAGTACTTC. Translated, it gives CASSEWGSDYVETQYF.

The rearrangement links TRBV5-1 to TRBJ1-3, with TRBD1 matching 7 bases. The CDR3 consists of 15 residues. The V gene end was trimmed by 5 bases and the J gene end by 0 bases; junction bases not matched to a gene: 5. Germline assignment: CDR1 SGHRS and CDR2 YFSETQ. The CDR3 DNA reads TGCGCCAGCAGTTTCGGGGACAGCTCTGGAAACACCATATATTTT. Its protein product is CASSFGDSSGNTIYF. Full variable domain (remainder filled in from reference TRBV5-1 and TRBJ1-3): KAGVTQTPRYLIKTRGQQVTLSCSPISGHRSVSWYQQTPGQGLQFLFEYFSETQRNKGNFPGRFSGRQFSNSRSEMNVSTLELGDSALYLCASSFGDSSGNTIYFGEGSWLTVV.

The J gene is TRBJ1-6, the V gene TRBV20-1; 9 nucleotides match TRBD1. With V trimmed by 5 bases and J by 7 bases, 3 bases remained unmatched. Germline loops: CDR1 DFQATT, CDR2 SNEGSKA (reference sequence). The CDR3 is 13 residues long. CDR3 region: CSAAGQGNSPLHF. CDR3 nucleotides: TGCAGTGCTGCAGGACAGGGGAATTCACCCCTCCACTTT.